The clone carrying this TCR beta chain was observed a single time. The data were obtained in a study of blood T cell repertoires in COVID-19. The overall study: The samples span acute and convalescent COVID-19 from the United States, Italy and Spain.

Per germline, CDR1 SQVTM and CDR2 ANQGSEA. The V gene end was trimmed by 7 bases and the J gene end by 6 bases; junction bases not matched to a gene: 12. This CDR3 spans 15 amino acids. Original data processing: By means of reference gene primer amplification, nucleated cell counts were estimated. Sequenced by immunoSEQ multiplex PCR; TCRdb stores in-frame clones only, minus some. V and J calls and clone size are copied from that table; D and trimming were computed from the DNA. The sample records some 150,000 clones, roughly 87% being singletons. The TCR originated in a woman aged 50 to 60 with acute or convalescent COVID-19. The gene calls are TRBV29-1 and TRBJ1-3, with 10 positions matching TRBD1. The sample comprised peripheral blood. The DNA for the CDR3 is TGCAGCGCTATTCCGGGACAGGGGATCGCAAACACCATATATTTT. This sequence encodes CSAIPGQGIANTIYF.